This T cell receptor (beta chain) was captured by sequencing in a study of regulatory T cells in long-lasting Graves disease. About the research overall: Antithyroid drugs had been given to newly diagnosed Graves' patients for under 3 months. Study-level findings and limits: Persistent-disease Graves' patients showed less TCR diversity than new cases. With persistent disease, TRBV28, TRBJ1-2 and TRBJ2-5 were the favored segments.

Sequencing libraries for TCR beta were prepared with iRepertoire HTBI primers and Arm-PCR of CDR3 regions. TCRdb reanalysed the multiplex PCR reads using MiXCR and keeps one entry per CDR3 protein. The sample gives roughly 560,000 distinct CDR3 sequences, approximately 16% of which show up once; more than 20% is in the top ten. A few counts support this clonotype. Its antigen is currently unknown. With 6 bases clipped from V and 6 bases from J, the junction kept 9 bases outside the gene matches. In germline, CDR1 is MNHNS, CDR2 SASEGT. The CDR3 extends over 14 amino acids. Time point reported: newly diagnosed GD, antithyroid drugs for less than 3 months. After RNA was extracted from PBMCs, the TCR library was made from it. These data also formed part of another study, on T cells in Graves' hyperthyroidism and ophthalmopathy.

The sequenced sample was peripheral blood mononuclear cells (PBMCs), obtained at new diagnosis, from a patient treated with antithyroid drugs. This TCR derives from a woman aged 35-60 years with Graves disease. The V call is TRBV6-1, the J call TRBJ1-1; 8 nucleotides align to TRBD1. CDR3 sequence (DNA): TGTGCCAGCAGGCCCGGGCAGGGGGCTCCTGAAGCTTTCTTT. This encodes CASRPGQGAPEAFF.